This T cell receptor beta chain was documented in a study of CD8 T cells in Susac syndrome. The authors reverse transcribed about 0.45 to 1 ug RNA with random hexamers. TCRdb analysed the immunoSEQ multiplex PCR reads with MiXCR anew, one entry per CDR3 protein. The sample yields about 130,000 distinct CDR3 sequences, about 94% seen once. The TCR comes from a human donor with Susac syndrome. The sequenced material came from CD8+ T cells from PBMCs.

The DNA for the CDR3 is TGTGCCAGCAGCTGGCAGGGGGCACACGAGCAGTACTTC. It yields the protein CASSWQGAHEQYF. The chain uses TRBV5-6 and TRBJ2-7; 8 bases agree with TRBD1. The CDR3 totals 13 residues. Germline assignment: CDR1 SGHDT and CDR2 YYEEEE. The junction had 4 bases not matched to a gene; V was cut back by 3 bases and J by 5 bases.